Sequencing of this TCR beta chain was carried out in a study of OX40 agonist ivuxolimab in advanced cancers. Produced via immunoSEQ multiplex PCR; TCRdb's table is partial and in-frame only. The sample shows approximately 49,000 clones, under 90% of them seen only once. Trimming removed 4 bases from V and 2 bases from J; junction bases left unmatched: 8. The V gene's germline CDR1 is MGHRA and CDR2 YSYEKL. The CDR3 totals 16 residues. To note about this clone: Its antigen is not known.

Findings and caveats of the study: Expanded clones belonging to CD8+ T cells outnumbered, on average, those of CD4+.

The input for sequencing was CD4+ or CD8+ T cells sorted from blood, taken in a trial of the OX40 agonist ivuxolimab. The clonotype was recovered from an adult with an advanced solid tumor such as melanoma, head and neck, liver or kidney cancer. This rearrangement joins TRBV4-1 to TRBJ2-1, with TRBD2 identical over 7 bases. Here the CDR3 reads CASSRVLAAAYNEQFF. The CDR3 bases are TGCGCCAGCAGCCGAGTTCTAGCGGCGGCCTACAATGAGCAGTTCTTC.